This T cell receptor beta chain was retrieved from a study of beta chain features in type 1 diabetes (dated by TCRdb to 2017 to 2018). Study-wide context: No differences in mean age, gender distribution, total cell number or subset yield were found between patients and healthy donors. A total of approximately 110,000,000 sorted cells were examined across all samples, and a strong correlation was observed between cell number per subset and RNA yield. The study compared the TCRB repertoires of sorted circulating CD4+ T cell subsets in recently diagnosed type 1 diabetes patients with those in matched healthy donors. Regulatory and stem cell-like memory subsets were isolated from only 8 patients and roughly 8 healthy donors, whereas naive and central memory subsets came from all 30 or so donors.

This clone was counted a few times. Its antigen target is currently unknown. Per-base qualities were not stored, and no clone one base away is much larger. Within the sample, other DNA sequences also encode this same CDR3. A single peripheral blood draw of approximately 100 mL on average was collected from each donor into heparinised tubes. Using a panel that included CD45RO, CCR7, CD25, CD127, CD95 and CD27, naive, central memory, regulatory and stem cell-like memory CD4+ T cells were sorted on a BD FACSAria II. A purity above 95% was achieved for all sorted populations. PBMCs were isolated immediately by Lymphoprep density gradient centrifugation and stained directly without culture. Samples were stained and sorted in pairs, with one healthy donor and one patient per experiment, so that batch effects were minimized. From its cysteine to its phenylalanine, the CDR3 spans 14 amino acids. Here the CDR3 DNA is all that survives: 42 bases in frame from base 1. From a lookup of the germline V gene, CDR1 and CDR2 are SGHRS and YFSETQ. V and J are truncated by 0 bases and 4 bases respectively, leaving an intervening sequence of 10 bases.

All of the isolated RNA was reverse transcribed with the High Capacity cDNA Reverse Transcription Kit, so expressed TCRB transcripts were sequenced. Deep immunoSEQ sequencing was performed on naive, central memory and regulatory T cell samples, with an average of around 3.4 million total reads per sample. Sorted cells were lysed in RLT buffer and RNA was extracted with DNase-treated RNeasy Micro or Mini kits, depending on cell number. To prevent cross-contamination, each cell subset was processed individually, whereas patient and healthy donor samples were processed jointly. TCRB sequences were amplified from cDNA with the immunoSEQ multiplex PCR, producing 87-bp fragments spanning the CDR3 region. Amplicons were sequenced on the Illumina HiSeq platform. Concerning the study's data processing: PCR bias was computationally corrected using synthetic template baselines, reads within Hamming distance 2 were collapsed, and singletons that could not be merged were discarded. Reads were aligned against IMGT so that V, D and J genes, CDR3 length and insertions or deletions at six rearrangement sites could be assigned. Within each subset, clonotype counts were normalized to sorted cell number, after which true diversity and Gini coefficients were computed with the tcR R package. Repertoire sharing was quantified using the overlap coefficient calculated on TCRB nucleotide sequences. In its TCRdb copy, this immuneACCESS table keeps in-frame sequences only and misses some clones. Where compared with another copy, unresolved V genes explain less than half of these, and the others have no known cause. The V and J calls and clone size come from that table; D and trimming were worked out from the DNA. Here the sample has some 370,000 clones; around 10% occur a single time. The biggest ten clones account for about 0.6% of the sample.

The investigation overall reported the following: The naive, central memory and regulatory TCRB repertoires appeared to resemble one another more closely among patients than among healthy donors. At VDJ recombination sites, type 1 diabetes patients had fewer insertions and more deleted nucleotides, which implies abnormalities in thymic rearrangement. In all four CD4+ subsets, TCRB CDR3 length was moderately but significantly shorter in type 1 diabetes patients. Sequencing cDNA rather than genomic DNA could over-represent highly expressing activated cells, although activation and CD3 levels did not differ between groups. PCR may preferentially amplify shorter templates, but because patient and control samples were amplified and corrected together, any resulting skew would affect both groups equally. HLA sub-analyses involved small numbers of individuals, so any influence of HLA type on TCRB rearrangement remained unresolved.

The sequenced sample was central memory CD4+ T cells from blood. This sequence was found in a man between 25 and 39 years old with type 1 diabetes. The receptor chain draws on TRBV5-1 and TRBJ2-5, with TRBD1 tentatively as D gene (5 bases match). The CDR3 here reads CASSLGQGGETQYF. The sequenced DNA is TGCGCCAGCAGCTTGGGGCAGGGCGGAGAGACCCAGTACTTC.